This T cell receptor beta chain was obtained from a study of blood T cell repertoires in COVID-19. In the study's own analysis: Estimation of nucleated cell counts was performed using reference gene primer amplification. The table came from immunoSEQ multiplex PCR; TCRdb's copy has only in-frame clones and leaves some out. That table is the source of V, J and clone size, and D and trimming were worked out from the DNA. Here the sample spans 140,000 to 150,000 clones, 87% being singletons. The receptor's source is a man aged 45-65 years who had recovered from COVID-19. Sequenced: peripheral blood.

The CDR3 DNA reads TGTGCCAGCAGTATGGTAGGAGGTAGCAATCAGCCCCAGCATTTT. Protein sequence: CASSMVGGSNQPQHF. This chain joins TRBV6-5 and TRBJ1-5; unclear D gene. This CDR3 comprises 15 residues. Germline assignment: CDR1 MNHEY and CDR2 SVGAGI. Trimming stripped 5 bases from V and 0 bases from J, with 11 bases between.